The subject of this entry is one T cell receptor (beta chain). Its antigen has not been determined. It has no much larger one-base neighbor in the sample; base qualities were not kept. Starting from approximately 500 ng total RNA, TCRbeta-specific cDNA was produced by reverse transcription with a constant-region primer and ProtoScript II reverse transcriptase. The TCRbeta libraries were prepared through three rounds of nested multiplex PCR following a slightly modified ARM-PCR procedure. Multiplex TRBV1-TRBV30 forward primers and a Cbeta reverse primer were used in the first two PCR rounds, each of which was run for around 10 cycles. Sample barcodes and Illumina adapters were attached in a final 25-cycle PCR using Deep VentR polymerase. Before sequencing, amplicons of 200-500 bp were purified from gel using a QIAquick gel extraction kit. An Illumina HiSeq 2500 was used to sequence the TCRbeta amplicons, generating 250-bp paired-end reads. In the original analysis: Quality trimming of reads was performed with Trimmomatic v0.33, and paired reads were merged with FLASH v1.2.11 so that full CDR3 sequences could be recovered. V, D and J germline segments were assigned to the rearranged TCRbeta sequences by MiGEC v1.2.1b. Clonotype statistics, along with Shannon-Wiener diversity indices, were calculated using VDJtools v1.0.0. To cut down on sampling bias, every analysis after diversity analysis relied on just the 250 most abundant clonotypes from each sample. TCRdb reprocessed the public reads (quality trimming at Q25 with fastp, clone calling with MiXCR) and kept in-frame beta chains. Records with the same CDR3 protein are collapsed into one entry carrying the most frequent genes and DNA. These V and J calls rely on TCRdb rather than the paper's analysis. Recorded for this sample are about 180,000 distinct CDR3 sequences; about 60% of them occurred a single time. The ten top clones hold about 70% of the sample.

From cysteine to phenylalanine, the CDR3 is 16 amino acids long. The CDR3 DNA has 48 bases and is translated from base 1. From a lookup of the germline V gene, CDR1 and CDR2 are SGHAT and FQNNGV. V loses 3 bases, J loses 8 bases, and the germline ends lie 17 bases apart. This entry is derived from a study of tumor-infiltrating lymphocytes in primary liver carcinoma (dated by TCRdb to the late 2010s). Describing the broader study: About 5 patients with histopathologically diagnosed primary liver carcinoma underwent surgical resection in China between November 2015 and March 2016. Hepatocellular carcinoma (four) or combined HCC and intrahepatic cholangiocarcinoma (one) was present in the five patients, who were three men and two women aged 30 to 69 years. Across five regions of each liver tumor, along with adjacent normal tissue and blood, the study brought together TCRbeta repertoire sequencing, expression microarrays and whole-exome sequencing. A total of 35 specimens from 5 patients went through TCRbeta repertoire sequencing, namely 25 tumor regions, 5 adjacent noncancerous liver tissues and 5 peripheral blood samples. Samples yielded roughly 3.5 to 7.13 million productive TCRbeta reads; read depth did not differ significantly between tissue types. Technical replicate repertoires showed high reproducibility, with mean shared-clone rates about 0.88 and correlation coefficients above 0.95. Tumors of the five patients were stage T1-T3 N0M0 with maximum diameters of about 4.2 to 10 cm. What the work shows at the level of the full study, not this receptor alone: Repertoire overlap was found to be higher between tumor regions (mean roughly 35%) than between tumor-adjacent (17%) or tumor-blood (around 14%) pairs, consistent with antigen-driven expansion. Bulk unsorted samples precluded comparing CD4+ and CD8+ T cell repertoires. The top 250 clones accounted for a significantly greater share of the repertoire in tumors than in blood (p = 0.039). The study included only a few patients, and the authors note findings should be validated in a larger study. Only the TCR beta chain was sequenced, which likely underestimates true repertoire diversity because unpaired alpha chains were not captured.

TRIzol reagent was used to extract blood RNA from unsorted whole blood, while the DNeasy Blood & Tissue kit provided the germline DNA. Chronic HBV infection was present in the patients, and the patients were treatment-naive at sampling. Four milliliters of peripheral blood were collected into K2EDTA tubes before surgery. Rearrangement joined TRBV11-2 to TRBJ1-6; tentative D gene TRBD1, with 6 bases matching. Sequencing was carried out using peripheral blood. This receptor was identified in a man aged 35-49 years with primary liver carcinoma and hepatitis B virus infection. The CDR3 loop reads CASSFGQISCDSPLHF. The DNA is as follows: TGTGCCAGCAGCTTTGGACAGATTTCTTGTGATTCACCCCTCCACTTT.